This T cell receptor (beta chain) was found in a study of cytomegalovirus exposure and HLA in healthy donors. Study-level results: The study designated 160 or so TCR beta chains cytomegalovirus-associated. Accounts indicate the classifier identified cytomegalovirus status with strong specificity and sensitivity. Later analysis showed TCR association rates varying by HLA locus, highest for DRB1 and lowest for HLA-C.

As for this clone: Antigen: not known.

Each donor's status was that of a healthy bone marrow donor. The study ran its PCR with 60 Vbeta and 13 Jbeta primers. Sequencing was performed with immunoSEQ multiplex PCR; in TCRdb, only in-frame clones are kept and a portion is missing. Here the sample spans 120,000 or so clones, 60% to 85% being singletons. Unmatched junction bases numbered 6, after V lost 6 bases and J lost 6 bases. Germline V gives CDR1 SEHNR, CDR2 FQNEAQ (reference sequence). The CDR3 contains 14 residues. The chain combines TRBV7-9 with TRBJ1-5, with 9 nucleotides matching TRBD1. This receptor was identified in a man aged 25 to 40 in good health and CMV-seronegative. Sequencing was carried out using PBMCs. CDR3 DNA: TGTGCCAGCAGTCTCGGACAGGGGCCTCAGCCCCAGCATTTT. Its translation is CASSLGQGPQPQHF.